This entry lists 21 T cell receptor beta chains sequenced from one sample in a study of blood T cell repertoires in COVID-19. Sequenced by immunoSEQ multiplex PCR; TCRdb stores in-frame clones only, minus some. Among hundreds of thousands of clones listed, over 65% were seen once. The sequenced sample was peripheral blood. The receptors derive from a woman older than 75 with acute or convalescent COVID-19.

The CDR3 DNA follows: TGTGCCAGCAGCACCGGGACTAGAGCCAAAAACATTCAGTACTTC. Residues: CASSTGTRAKNIQYF. The J gene is TRBJ2-4, the V gene TRBV6-5; the match to TRBD2 covers 8 bases. CDR1 is MNHEY and CDR2 is SVGAGI in the germline V gene. V shed 6 bases, J shed 0 bases, and the junction held 4 bases outside the gene matches. This CDR3 has 15 residues.

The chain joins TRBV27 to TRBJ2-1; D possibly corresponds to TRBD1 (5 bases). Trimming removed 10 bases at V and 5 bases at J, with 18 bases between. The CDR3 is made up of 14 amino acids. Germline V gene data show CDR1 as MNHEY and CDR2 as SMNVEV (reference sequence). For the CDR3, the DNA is TGTGCCACCGTCGACAGAACACGGAACAATGAGCAGTTCTTC. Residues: CATVDRTRNNEQFF.

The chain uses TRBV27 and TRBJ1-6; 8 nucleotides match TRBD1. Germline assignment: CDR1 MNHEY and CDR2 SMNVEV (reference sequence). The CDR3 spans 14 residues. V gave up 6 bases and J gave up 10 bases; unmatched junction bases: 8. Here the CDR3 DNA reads TGTGCCAGCAGGAAGGACAGGGAATTGTCACCCCTCCACTTT. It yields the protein CASRKDRELSPLHF.

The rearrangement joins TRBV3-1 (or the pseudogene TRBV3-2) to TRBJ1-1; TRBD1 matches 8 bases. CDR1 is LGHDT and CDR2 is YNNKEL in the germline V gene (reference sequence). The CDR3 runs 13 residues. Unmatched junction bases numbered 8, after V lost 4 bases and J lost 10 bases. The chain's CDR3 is CASSPSDRVTAFF. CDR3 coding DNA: TGTGCCAGCAGCCCCTCGGACAGGGTAACAGCTTTCTTT.

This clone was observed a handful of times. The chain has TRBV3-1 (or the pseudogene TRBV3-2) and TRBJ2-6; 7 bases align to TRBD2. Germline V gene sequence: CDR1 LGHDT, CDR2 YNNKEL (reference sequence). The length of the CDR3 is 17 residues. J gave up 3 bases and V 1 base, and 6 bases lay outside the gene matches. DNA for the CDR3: TGTGCCAGCAGCCAAGGCGGCGGGAGTGGTGGGGCCAACGTCCTGACTTTC. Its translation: CASSQGGGSGGANVLTF.

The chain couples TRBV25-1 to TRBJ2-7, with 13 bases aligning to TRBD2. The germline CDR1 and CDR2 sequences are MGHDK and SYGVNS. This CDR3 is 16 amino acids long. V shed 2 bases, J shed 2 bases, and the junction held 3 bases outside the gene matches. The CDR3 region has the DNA TGTGCCAGCAGTGAACTGGGACTAGCGGGGACCTACGAGCAGTACTTC. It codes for CASSELGLAGTYEQYF.

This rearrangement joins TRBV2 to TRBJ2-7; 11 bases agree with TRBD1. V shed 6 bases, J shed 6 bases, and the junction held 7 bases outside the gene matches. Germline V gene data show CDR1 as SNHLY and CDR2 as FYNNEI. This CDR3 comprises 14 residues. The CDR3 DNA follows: TGTGCCAGCAGCCTCGGACAGGGGGCGGTCGAGCAGTACTTC. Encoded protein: CASSLGQGAVEQYF. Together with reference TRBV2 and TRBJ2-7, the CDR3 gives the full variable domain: EPEVTQTPSHQVTQMGQEVILRCVPISNHLYFYWYRQILGQKVEFLVSFYNNEISEKSEIFDDQFSVERPDGSNFTLKIRSTKLEDSAMYFCASSLGQGAVEQYFGPGTRLTVT.

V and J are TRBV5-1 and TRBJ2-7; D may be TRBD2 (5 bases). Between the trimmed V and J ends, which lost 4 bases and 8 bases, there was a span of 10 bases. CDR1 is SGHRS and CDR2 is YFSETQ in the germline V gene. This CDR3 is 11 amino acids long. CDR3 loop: CASSVTGKQYF. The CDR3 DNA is TGCGCCAGCAGCGTAACGGGGAAGCAGTACTTC.

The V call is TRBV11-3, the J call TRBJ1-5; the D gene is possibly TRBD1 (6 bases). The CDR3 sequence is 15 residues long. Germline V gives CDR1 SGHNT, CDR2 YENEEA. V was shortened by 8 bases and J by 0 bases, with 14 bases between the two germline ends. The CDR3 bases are TGTGCCAGCGGCCCGGGACATTATAGCAATCAGCCCCAGCATTTT. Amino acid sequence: CASGPGHYSNQPQHF.

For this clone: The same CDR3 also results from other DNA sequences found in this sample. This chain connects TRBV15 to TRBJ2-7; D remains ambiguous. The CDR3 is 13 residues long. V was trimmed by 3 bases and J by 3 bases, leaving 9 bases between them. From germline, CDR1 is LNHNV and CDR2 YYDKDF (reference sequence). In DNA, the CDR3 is TGTGCCACCAGCAGGACATCCGGCTACGAGCAGTACTTC. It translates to CATSRTSGYEQYF.

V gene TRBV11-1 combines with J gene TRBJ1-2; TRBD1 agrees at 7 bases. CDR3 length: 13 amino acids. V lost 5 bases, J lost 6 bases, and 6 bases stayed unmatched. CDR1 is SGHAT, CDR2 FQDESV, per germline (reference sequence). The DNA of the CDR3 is TGTGCCAGCAGCCTAGACAGGGACCATGGCTACACCTTC. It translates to CASSLDRDHGYTF. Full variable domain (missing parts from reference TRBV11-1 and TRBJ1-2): EAEVAQSPRYKITEKSQAVAFWCDPISGHATLYWYRQILGQGPELLVQFQDESVVDDSQLPKDRFSAERLKGVDSTLKIQPAELGDSAMYLCASSLDRDHGYTFGSGTRLTVV.

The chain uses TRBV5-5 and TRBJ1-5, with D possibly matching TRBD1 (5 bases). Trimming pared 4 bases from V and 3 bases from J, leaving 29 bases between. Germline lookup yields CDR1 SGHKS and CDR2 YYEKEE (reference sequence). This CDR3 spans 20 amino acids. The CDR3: CASSAGPQGPRALLNQPQHF. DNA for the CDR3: TGTGCCAGCAGCGCGGGACCCCAGGGCCCCAGGGCGCTACTCAATCAGCCCCAGCATTTT. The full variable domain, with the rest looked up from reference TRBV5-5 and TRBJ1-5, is DAGVTQSPTHLIKTRGQQVTLRCSPISGHKSVSWYQQVLGQGPQFIFQYYEKEERGRGNFPDRFSARQFPNYSSELNVNALLLGDSALYLCASSAGPQGPRALLNQPQHFGDGTRLSIL.

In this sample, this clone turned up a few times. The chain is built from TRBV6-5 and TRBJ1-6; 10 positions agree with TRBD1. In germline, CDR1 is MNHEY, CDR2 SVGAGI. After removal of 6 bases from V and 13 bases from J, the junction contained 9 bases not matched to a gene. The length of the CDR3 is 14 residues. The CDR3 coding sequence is TGTGCCAGCAGAGGGGACAGGGGATCGGGGCCCCTCCACTTT. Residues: CASRGDRGSGPLHF.

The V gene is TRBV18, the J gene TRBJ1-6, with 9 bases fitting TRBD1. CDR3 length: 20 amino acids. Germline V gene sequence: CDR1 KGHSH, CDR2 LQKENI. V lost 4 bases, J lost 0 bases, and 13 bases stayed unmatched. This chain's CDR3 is CASSLSGGDREASYNSPLHF. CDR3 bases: TGTGCCAGCTCACTTAGCGGTGGGGACAGGGAGGCCTCCTATAATTCACCCCTCCACTTT.

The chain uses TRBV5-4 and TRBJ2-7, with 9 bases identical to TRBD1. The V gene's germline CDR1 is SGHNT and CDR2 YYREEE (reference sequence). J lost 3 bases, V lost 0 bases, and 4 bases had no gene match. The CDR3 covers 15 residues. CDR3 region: CASSLVGTGYYEQYF. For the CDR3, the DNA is TGTGCCAGCAGCTTGGTCGGGACAGGGTACTACGAGCAGTACTTC.

CDR3 sequence: CASTAGGLTDTQYF. DNA for the CDR3: TGTGCCAGCACCGCGGGGGGCCTCACAGATACGCAGTATTTT. This chain connects TRBV2 to TRBJ2-3, with 8 bases that match TRBD2. Germline CDR1 reads SNHLY; CDR2 reads FYNNEI. The CDR3 contains 14 residues. Trimming took 7 bases from V and 2 from J; bases not matched to a gene: 5.

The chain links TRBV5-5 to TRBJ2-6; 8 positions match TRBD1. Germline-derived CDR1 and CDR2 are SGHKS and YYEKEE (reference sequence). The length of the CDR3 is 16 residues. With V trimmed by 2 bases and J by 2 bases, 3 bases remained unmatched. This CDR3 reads CASSLSGGAGANVLTF. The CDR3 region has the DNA TGTGCCAGCAGCTTATCAGGGGGCGCTGGGGCCAACGTCCTGACTTTC.

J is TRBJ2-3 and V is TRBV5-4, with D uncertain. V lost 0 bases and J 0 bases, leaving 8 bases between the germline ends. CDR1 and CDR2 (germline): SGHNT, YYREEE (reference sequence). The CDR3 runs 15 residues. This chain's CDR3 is CASSLGGGSTDTQYF. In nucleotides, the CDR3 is TGTGCCAGCAGCTTGGGTGGCGGAAGCACAGATACGCAGTATTTT.

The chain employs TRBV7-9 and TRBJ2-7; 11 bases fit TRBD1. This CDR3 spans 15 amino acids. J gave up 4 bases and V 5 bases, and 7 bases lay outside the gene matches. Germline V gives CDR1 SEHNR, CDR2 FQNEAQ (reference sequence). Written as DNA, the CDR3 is TGTGCCAGCAGCGCCCCGGGACAGGGGGTTTACGAGCAGTACTTC. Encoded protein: CASSAPGQGVYEQYF.

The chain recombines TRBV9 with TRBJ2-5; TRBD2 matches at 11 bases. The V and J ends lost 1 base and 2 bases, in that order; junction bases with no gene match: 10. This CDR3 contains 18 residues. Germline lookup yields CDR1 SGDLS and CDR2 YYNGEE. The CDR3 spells CASSVSVPASGGQETQYF. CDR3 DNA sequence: TGTGCCAGCAGCGTATCGGTCCCGGCTAGCGGGGGGCAAGAGACCCAGTACTTC.

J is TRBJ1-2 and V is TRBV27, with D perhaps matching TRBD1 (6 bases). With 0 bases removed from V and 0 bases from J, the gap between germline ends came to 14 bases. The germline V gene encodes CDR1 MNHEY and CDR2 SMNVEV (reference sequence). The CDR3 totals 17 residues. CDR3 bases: TGTGCCAGCAGTTTATCCGTACAGGGAGCGGCTAACTATGGCTACACCTTC. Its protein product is CASSLSVQGAANYGYTF.